These T cell receptor beta chains were read from a single sample in a study of blood T cells in healthy people across ages. TCRdb passed the 5' RACE reads through MiXCR, listing each CDR3 protein once. Here the sample spans roughly 700,000 distinct CDR3 sequences, about half being singletons. Sequencing input: blood. Every receptor here comes from a woman aged 55 to 70 in good health. CDR3s include the opening cysteine and the closing phenylalanine or tryptophan. The D gene is left open where the match is weak. Size values are once, few and many counts, or a class for expanded clones, and some rows have none.

- | TRBJ1-1 | - | TRBV5-6 | TGTGCCAGCACCAAGGACAGCTCTGAAGCTTTCTTT | CASTKDSSEAFF
- | TRBJ2-3 | - | TRBV21-1 | TGTGCCAGCAGCAAACCAAACCCAGGGGGCCTTAGCACAGATACGCAGTATTTT | CASSKPNPGGLSTDTQYF
- | TRBJ2-3 | TRBD2 | TRBV7-9 | TGTGCCAGCAGCTTCCGACCGGGGGGGCTCAGCACAGATACGCAGTATTTT | CASSFRPGGLSTDTQYF
- | TRBJ2-7 | TRBD1 | TRBV27 | TGTGCCAGCAGTGTAACCGGGACAGGGACCGAGCAGTACTTC | CASSVTGTGTEQYF
- | TRBJ2-7 | TRBD1 | TRBV18 | TGTGCCAGCTCACCAGGGACAGGGTCCGAGCAGTACTTC | CASSPGTGSEQYF
- | TRBJ2-5 | - | TRBV24-1 | TGTGCCACCAGGGGACACCAAGAGACCCAGTACTTC | CATRGHQETQYF
- | TRBJ2-7 | TRBD1 | TRBV7-2 | TGTGCCAGCAGCCAGGGGGCCGAGCAGTACTTC | CASSQGAEQYF
- | TRBJ2-1 | - | TRBV28 | TGTGCCAGCAGTACCCGTAACAATGAGCAGTTCTTC | CASSTRNNEQFF
- | TRBJ2-1 | TRBD2 | TRBV20-1 | TGCAGTGCTGGGACGTCCCCGGGACTAGATCCCAATGAGCAGTTCTTC | CSAGTSPGLDPNEQFF
- | TRBJ1-6 | - | TRBV4-3 | TGCGCCAGCAGCCAAGAAAGGAGTAGCTCCTATAATTCACCCCTCCACTTT | CASSQERSSSYNSPLHF
few | TRBJ2-1 | TRBD2 | TRBV7-2 | TGTGCCAGCGCGCGCGGGAGGGGTGTCTATGAGCAGTTCTTC | CASARGRGVYEQFF
once | TRBJ2-2 | - | TRBV29-1 | TGCAGCGTTTGGGGGGTCGGCGGGGAGCTGTTTTTT | CSVWGVGGELFF
- | TRBJ1-2 | - | TRBV7-9 | TGTGCCAGCAGCCCTATAGATCTTATCTATGGCTACACCTTC | CASSPIDLIYGYTF
once | TRBJ1-1 | TRBD1 | TRBV27 | TGTGCCAGCCTTAGTGACAGGGAAATTCCTGAAGCTTTCTTT | CASLSDREIPEAFF
- | TRBJ1-4 | TRBD1 | TRBV18 | TGTGCCAGCTCACCAGAGGGACAGCATCTGTTTTTT | CASSPEGQHLFF
- | TRBJ2-4 | - | TRBV28 | TGTGCCAGCGGGGATGGGGCGTTCAGAAACATTCAGTACTTC | CASGDGAFRNIQYF
- | TRBJ2-7 | - | TRBV20-1 | TGCAGTGCTAAGGAAATTACCTACGAGCAGTACTTC | CSAKEITYEQYF
- | TRBJ2-1 | - | TRBV6-5 | TGTGCCAGCAGTTACTATCATGAGCAGTTCTTC | CASSYYHEQFF
few | TRBJ1-2 | - | TRBV9 | TGTGCCAGCAGCGTAGAGGCCGGCAGCGTCTATGGCTACACCTTC | CASSVEAGSVYGYTF
few | TRBJ2-5 | - | TRBV4-3 | TGCGCCAGCAGCCAAGATGGCACCAGGGGAGAGACCCAGTACTTC | CASSQDGTRGETQYF
- | TRBJ1-6 | - | TRBV2 | TGTGCCAGCAAGCAGGGGCCCAATTCACCCCTCCACTTT | CASKQGPNSPLHF
- | TRBJ2-7 | TRBD1 | TRBV10-3 | TGTGCCGATAAGAGACAGGGCCCTAACTCCTACGAGCAGTACTTC | CADKRQGPNSYEQYF
- | TRBJ2-1 | - | TRBV6-2/TRBV6-3 | TGTGCCAGCAGTTATAGATCGGTGGGGAATGAGCAGTTCTTC | CASSYRSVGNEQFF
- | TRBJ2-1 | - | TRBV9 | TGTGCCAGCAGCGTAGGGGGGGCACCAAGGCCGTTCTTC | CASSVGGAPRPFF
- | TRBJ1-2 | TRBD1 | TRBV7-2 | TGTGCCAGCACCTTGACTCGGGGGACAGGGAACTATGGCTACACCTTC | CASTLTRGTGNYGYTF
- | TRBJ2-7 | - | TRBV7-2 | TGTGCCAGCAGCCCGACGTACTACGAGCAGTACTTC | CASSPTYYEQYF
- | TRBJ2-7 | TRBD2 | TRBV10-3 | TGTGCCATCAGGCCCGGGACTAGCAGTCAGAATGAGCAGTACTTC | CAIRPGTSSQNEQYF
- | TRBJ1-1 | TRBD1 | TRBV7-8 | TGTGCCAGCAGATTAGGGGGCAACACTGAAGCTTTCTTT | CASRLGGNTEAFF
- | TRBJ2-5 | - | TRBV28 | TGTGCCAGCAGTCCACAGGTTGGGCGAGAGACCCAGTACTTC | CASSPQVGRETQYF
- | TRBJ1-4 | TRBD1 | TRBV20-1 | TGCAGCGCTAGAGATTCGTCTCGGATAGGGACAGCCCGTTTTGAAAAACTGTTTTTT | CSARDSSRIGTARFEKLFF
few | TRBJ2-3 | TRBD1 | TRBV7-9 | TGTGCCAGCAGCTCGACCGGACAGGGGTCCCCCCCGCAGTATTTT | CASSSTGQGSPPQYF
few | TRBJ1-6 | - | TRBV5-8 | TGTGCCAGCAGCCCCCCAAGGGGTGGATTTCTTTCACCCCTCCACTTT | CASSPPRGGFLSPLHF
- | TRBJ1-1 | - | TRBV7-2 | TGTGCCAGCAGCACCACGGGACTTATAATGAACACTGAAGCTTTCTTT | CASSTTGLIMNTEAFF
few | TRBJ2-1 | - | TRBV20-1 | TGCAGTGCTGCCTATAACAGGGCACCACGGGGGAATGAGCAGTTCTTC | CSAAYNRAPRGNEQFF
- | TRBJ2-3 | TRBD1 | TRBV3-1 | TGTGCCAGCAGCCAAGATCTGACAGGGGCGATGACGCAGTATTTT | CASSQDLTGAMTQYF
- | TRBJ2-1 | - | TRBV5-6 | TGTGCCAGCAGCTTGCCCCCGGCTAGCCGCGAGCAGTTCTTC | CASSLPPASREQFF
- | TRBJ2-2 | - | TRBV2 | TGTGCCGGGGGACGTCTGAAGGCCGGGGAGCTGTTTTTT | CAGGRLKAGELFF
- | TRBJ2-3 | TRBD2 | TRBV12-3/TRBV12-4 | TGTGCCAGCAGCGCTGGGGGGGATACGCAGTGTTTT | CASSAGGDTQCF
- | TRBJ1-6 | TRBD1 | TRBV7-2 | TGTGCCAGCAGCCCTCAGACAGGGGGGATTTCACCCCTCCACTTT | CASSPQTGGISPLHF
- | TRBJ1-6 | - | TRBV27 | TGTGCCGGCAGTTCCCTCGGGGACGCTGATTCACCCCTCCACTTT | CAGSSLGDADSPLHF
- | TRBJ2-7 | - | TRBV27 | TGTGCCAGCAGTTTGAGCCTAGGGCCCTACGAGCAGTACTTC | CASSLSLGPYEQYF